The 22 T cell receptor beta chains listed next were all sequenced from one sample in a study of blood T cell repertoires in COVID-19. TCRdb keeps only in-frame clones here, not all; method: immunoSEQ multiplex PCR. The table lists 200,000 to 300,000 clones, around 86% of them singletons. The sequenced material came from peripheral blood. Receptors were obtained from a man between 35 and 55 years old who had recovered from COVID-19.

The rearrangement uses TRBV5-1 and TRBJ2-3, with unresolved D. Trimming took 0 bases from V and 4 from J, leaving 3 bases between them. This CDR3 has 12 amino acids. Germline V gene lookup returns CDR1 SGHRS and CDR2 YFSETQ. The CDR3 nucleotides read TGCGCCAGCAGCTTGGTATCAGATACGCAGTATTTT. Translation gives CASSLVSDTQYF.

V and J are TRBV6-1 and TRBJ2-7, with unresolved D. Deletions cut 3 bases from V and 6 bases from J, with 12 bases between. Per germline, CDR1 MNHNS and CDR2 SASEGT. The CDR3 is 13 residues long. CDR3 sequence (DNA): TGTGCCAGCAGTGACAGGTATCCCCCCGAGCAGTACTTC. This encodes CASSDRYPPEQYF.

This clone was detected once. The chain employs TRBV6-5 and TRBJ2-7, with D perhaps TRBD2 (5 bases). The CDR3 totals 15 residues. Trimming cost V 2 bases and J 2 bases, with 13 bases left between them. Germline lookup yields CDR1 MNHEY and CDR2 SVGAGI. CDR3 coding DNA: TGTGCCAGCAGTTACCAGCTCCACGGGGCCTACGAGCAGTACTTC. Translating it yields CASSYQLHGAYEQYF.

The chain carries TRBV3-1 (or the pseudogene TRBV3-2) and TRBJ2-7, with 13 bases identical to TRBD2. Unmatched junction bases numbered 12, after V lost 1 base and J lost 3 bases. This CDR3 is 19 amino acids long. CDR1 is LGHDT and CDR2 is YNNKEL in the germline V gene (reference sequence). The CDR3 DNA sequence: TGTGCCAGCAGCCAAGGGGCAAGTTGGGGGACTAGCGGGATCTACGAGCAGTACTTC. Translated, it gives CASSQGASWGTSGIYEQYF.

The chain couples TRBV7-9 to TRBJ2-7; 7 positions match TRBD1. The trim removed 0 bases at V and 2 bases at J, leaving 4 bases unmatched. Germline loops: CDR1 SEHNR, CDR2 FQNEAQ (reference sequence). The CDR3 is 15 amino acids. Here the CDR3 reads CASSLAGQFPYEQYF. In nucleotides, the CDR3 is TGTGCCAGCAGCTTAGCGGGACAGTTTCCCTACGAGCAGTACTTC.

The rearrangement links TRBV2 to TRBJ1-2; the D is unclear. The CDR3 spans 16 residues. Per the germline V gene, CDR1 is SNHLY and CDR2 is FYNNEI. V shed 3 bases and J shed 8 bases, with 22 bases lying between them. CDR3 loop: CASSDSSRPSRVGYTF. The CDR3 nucleotides read TGTGCCAGCAGTGATAGTTCCCGGCCGTCACGGGTCGGCTACACCTTC.

The chain carries TRBV18 and TRBJ2-7; weak D call: TRBD1 (5 bases). V was trimmed by 1 base and J by 3 bases, leaving 16 bases between them. The CDR3 totals 16 residues. Germline values: CDR1 KGHSH, CDR2 LQKENI. The DNA for the CDR3 is TGTGCCAGCTCACCACTGGGGCAGGTCACCGTCTACGAGCAGTACTTC. As protein: CASSPLGQVTVYEQYF.

This clone turned up a few times. The chain is built from TRBV27 and TRBJ2-7, with D possibly being TRBD2 (5 bases). The V end lost 7 bases, the J end lost 0 bases, and 19 bases lay between the germline ends. CDR1 is MNHEY, CDR2 SMNVEV, per germline (reference sequence). The CDR3 totals 16 residues. CDR3 sequence (DNA): TGTGCCAGCACCTCGTTCGGGCTGGGGAGCTCCTACGAGCAGTACTTC. It codes for CASTSFGLGSSYEQYF.

V is TRBV21-1 and J is TRBJ1-2; TRBD1 reflects the table's D call only, with no check against the DNA. TRBV21-1 is designated a pseudogene. This CDR3 spans 16 amino acids. CDR3: CASSPRDRGSNYGYTF. The CDR3 DNA reads TGTGCCAGCAGCCCCCGGGACAGGGGGAGTAACTATGGCTACACCTTC.

The rearrangement links TRBV18 to TRBJ2-3; D gene unclear. The V end was cut by 0 bases, the J end by 2 bases, with 9 bases between. The length of the CDR3 is 15 residues. Germline CDR1 reads KGHSH; CDR2 reads LQKENI. The CDR3 spells CASSPPASTTDTQYF. DNA of the CDR3: TGTGCCAGCTCACCACCGGCCAGTACCACAGATACGCAGTATTTT.

This chain links TRBV5-1 with TRBJ1-3; D might be TRBD1 (5 bases). Germline CDR1 and CDR2: SGHRS and YFSETQ. This CDR3 comprises 14 residues. Trimming took 2 bases from V and 2 from J, leaving 8 bases between them. In DNA, the CDR3 is TGCGCCAGCAGCTTTAGGGGCCCTGGAAACACCATATATTTT. This encodes CASSFRGPGNTIYF.

V and J are TRBV6-6 and TRBJ2-3, with TRBD1 matching over 9 bases. The CDR3 is made up of 16 amino acids. The germline CDR1 and CDR2 sequences are MNHNY and SVGAGI (reference sequence). V lost 6 bases and J lost 0; bases outside the gene matches: 7. CDR3 in amino acids: CASRGTGTPSTDTQYF. Here the CDR3 DNA reads TGTGCCAGCAGGGGGACAGGGACACCAAGCACAGATACGCAGTATTTT.

The V call is TRBV6-6, the J call TRBJ1-1; 8 positions match TRBD1. The germline gives CDR1 MNHNY, CDR2 SVGAGI (reference sequence). V gave up 5 bases and J gave up 4 bases; unmatched junction bases: 6. This CDR3 is built from 14 residues. CDR3 sequence reads: CASSNQQGGTEAFF. Written as DNA, the CDR3 is TGTGCCAGCAGTAACCAACAGGGGGGCACTGAAGCTTTCTTT.

The CDR3 spells CASSSPPSGGIYEQYF. In DNA, the CDR3 is TGTGCCAGCAGCTCTCCGCCCAGCGGGGGCATATACGAGCAGTACTTC. This chain uses TRBV12-1 with TRBJ2-7; TRBD2, the table's D call, lacks a check against the DNA. TRBV12-1 is a pseudogene segment. This CDR3 is built from 16 residues.

The chain has TRBV27 and TRBJ2-1; 7 bases fit TRBD2. V shed 3 bases and J 5 bases; nucleotides not matched to a gene: 10. The CDR3 extends over 16 amino acids. Germline V lookup: CDR1 MNHEY, CDR2 SMNVEV (reference sequence). CDR3 coding DNA: TGTGCCAGCAGTTTTCTACGGCGGGAGTGGAACAATGAGCAGTTCTTC. It is translated as CASSFLRREWNNEQFF.

The chain employs TRBV7-3 and TRBJ2-1, with 9 positions matching TRBD2. The ends lost 2 bases at V and 7 bases at J; junction bases unmatched: 6. Germline V gives CDR1 SGHTA, CDR2 FQGTGA. The CDR3 consists of 15 residues. The DNA for the CDR3 is TGTGCCAGCAGCTTAGCGGGAGGGGTGAGGAATGAGCAGTTCTTC. It translates to CASSLAGGVRNEQFF.

The chain has TRBV4-3 and TRBJ1-2; no reliable D call. V was cut by 1 base and J by 5 bases, with 14 bases left in between. Looked up from germline, CDR1 is LGHNA and CDR2 is YSLEER. The CDR3 spans 15 residues. The CDR3 protein is CASSQAGYSGYGYTF. The CDR3 nucleotides are TGCGCCAGCAGCCAAGCCGGGTACAGCGGGTATGGCTACACCTTC.

V is TRBV19 and J is TRBJ1-2; no clear D gene. Trimming took 7 bases from V and 1 from J, leaving 13 bases between them. This CDR3 has 14 residues. The germline CDR1 and CDR2 sequences are LNHDA and SQIVND (reference sequence). In DNA, the CDR3 is TGTGCCAGTACCCCACCCGGGGTTAACTATGGCTACACCTTC. This codes for CASTPPGVNYGYTF. Combining the CDR3 with reference TRBV19 and TRBJ1-2 gives the whole variable domain DGGITQSPKYLFRKEGQNVTLSCEQNLNHDAMYWYRQDPGQGLRLIYYSQIVNDFQKGDIAEGYSVSREKKESFPLTVTSAQKNPTAFYLCASTPPGVNYGYTFGSGTRLTVV.

This chain links TRBV5-1 with TRBJ2-4, with D possibly being TRBD1 (6 bases). CDR3 length: 15 residues. With 2 bases removed from V and 5 bases from J, the gap between germline ends came to 14 bases. Germline CDR1 SGHRS, CDR2 YFSETQ. CDR3 sequence (DNA): TGCGCCAGCAGCTTTGTACAGGGTTCCCAAAACATTCAGTACTTC. Translating gives CASSFVQGSQNIQYF.

This clone is a singleton in its sample. V usage is TRBV7-6 and J usage is TRBJ1-1, with D uncertain. Deletions cut 1 base from V and 1 base from J, with 19 bases between. This CDR3 is built from 18 residues. From germline, CDR1 is SGHVS and CDR2 FNYEAQ. The CDR3 protein is CASSLGTGPRGRNTEAFF. The CDR3 bases are TGTGCCAGCAGCTTAGGGACGGGTCCCCGCGGGAGGAACACTGAAGCTTTCTTT.

This sequence joins TRBV10-1 and TRBJ2-1; 7 bases fit TRBD2. In germline, CDR1 is WNHNN, CDR2 SYGVQD (reference sequence). This CDR3 has 15 residues. Trimming took 6 bases from V and 0 from J; bases not matched to a gene: 5. The CDR3 nucleotides read TGCGCCAGCAGCCGAGCGGGGTTCTCCTACAATGAGCAGTTCTTC. It encodes CASSRAGFSYNEQFF.

V is TRBV11-3 and J is TRBJ2-3, with TRBD2 identical over 8 bases. This CDR3 contains 14 residues. With V trimmed by 5 bases and J by 2 bases, 3 bases remained unmatched. Germline-derived CDR1 and CDR2 are SGHNT and YENEEA. The CDR3 protein is CASSSGSPTDTQYF. The CDR3 DNA reads as TGTGCCAGCAGCAGCGGGAGTCCCACAGATACGCAGTATTTT.